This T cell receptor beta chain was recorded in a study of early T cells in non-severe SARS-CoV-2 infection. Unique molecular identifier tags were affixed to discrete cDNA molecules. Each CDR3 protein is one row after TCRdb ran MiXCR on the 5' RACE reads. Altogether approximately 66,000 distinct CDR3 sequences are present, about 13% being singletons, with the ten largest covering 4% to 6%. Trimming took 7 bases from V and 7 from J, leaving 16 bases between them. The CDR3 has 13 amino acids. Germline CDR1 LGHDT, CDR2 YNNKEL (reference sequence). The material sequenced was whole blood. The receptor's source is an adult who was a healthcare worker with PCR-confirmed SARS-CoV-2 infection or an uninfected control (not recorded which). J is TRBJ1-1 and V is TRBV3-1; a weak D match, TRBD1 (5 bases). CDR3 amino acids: CASTRSRGGEAFF. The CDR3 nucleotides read TGTGCCAGCACCCGAAGTCGTGGGGGTGAAGCTTTCTTT.